The 30 T cell receptor beta chains reported below all come from one sample, sequenced in a study of cytomegalovirus exposure and HLA in healthy donors. Use of 60 Vbeta and 13 Jbeta primers characterized the PCR. The assay was immunoSEQ multiplex PCR, and TCRdb's table has in-frame clones only and misses some. Among approximately 300,000 clones listed, roughly four fifths were seen once. Sequencing input: PBMCs. The receptors here all came from a middle-aged woman in good health and CMV-seropositive.

The DNA of the CDR3 is TGTGCCTGGAGTGTAGGGGTAGGAAGCACAGATACGCAGTATTTT. It specifies CAWSVGVGSTDTQYF. The V and J genes are TRBV30 and TRBJ2-3, with a possible D match to TRBD1 (5 bases). This CDR3 comprises 15 residues. Germline V CDR1 and CDR2: GTSNPN, SVGIG (reference sequence). The V gene lost 0 bases and the J gene lost 0 bases, with 10 bases spanning the gap.

The chain combines TRBV11-2 with TRBJ2-7, with TRBD1 identical over 10 bases. This CDR3 region has 15 residues. J lost 1 base, V lost 6 bases, and 6 bases had no gene match. Per the germline V gene, CDR1 is SGHAT and CDR2 is FQNNGV. CDR3 sequence reads: CASRSPGQGSYEQYF. In nucleotides, the CDR3 is TGTGCCAGCAGGTCACCGGGACAGGGGTCCTACGAGCAGTACTTC.

This chain joins TRBV7-6 and TRBJ2-2; 9 positions agree with TRBD1. CDR1 is SGHVS and CDR2 is FNYEAQ in the germline V gene. This CDR3 has 16 residues. V lost 5 bases, J lost 6 bases, and 10 bases stayed unmatched. CDR3 in DNA: TGTGCCAGCAGCCCCGACAGGACAGGGGTCTCCGGGGAGCTGTTTTTT. It is translated as CASSPDRTGVSGELFF.

The chain employs TRBV7-2 and TRBJ2-3; D is possibly TRBD2 (5 bases). Germline V gene lookup returns CDR1 SGHTA and CDR2 FQGNSA. V lost 1 base, J lost 5 bases, and 16 bases lay in between. This CDR3 has 16 residues. The CDR3 DNA reads TGTGCCAGCAGCTTAGACTCGTGGGAGCGGAAAGATACGCAGTATTTT. It codes for CASSLDSWERKDTQYF.

V is TRBV30 and J is TRBJ1-6; possible D gene TRBD1, 6 bases. Trimming shortened V by 8 bases and J by 6 bases, and 14 bases separated the two germline ends. This CDR3 spans 13 amino acids. Germline CDR1 and CDR2: GTSNPN and SVGIG (reference sequence). The CDR3 DNA sequence: TGTGCCGGCAGGGACATCCTTAATTCACCCCTCCACTTT. This encodes CAGRDILNSPLHF.

In its sample, this clone was seen once. The chain joins TRBV7-9 to TRBJ1-1; a possible D gene is TRBD1 (5 bases). V was clipped by 0 bases and J by 4 bases, with 9 bases between them. The germline CDR1 and CDR2 sequences are SEHNR and FQNEAQ (reference sequence). This CDR3 has 14 amino acids. CDR3 DNA: TGTGCCAGCAGCTTAGCCAGGGATCGCACTGAAGCTTTCTTT. As protein: CASSLARDRTEAFF.

The chain recombines TRBV21-1 with TRBJ2-5; no check of the table's D call, TRBD2, against the DNA was made. TRBV21-1 is reported as a pseudogene. The CDR3 length is 20 residues. The DNA for the CDR3 is TGTGCCAGCAGCAAAGTTTTGGTTTCGGGACTAGCGGCCCAGAGGGAGACCCAGTACTTC. Translation: CASSKVLVSGLAAQRETQYF.

This chain joins TRBV7-9 and TRBJ2-7; D perhaps matches TRBD2 (5 bases). CDR1 is SEHNR and CDR2 is FQNEAQ in the germline V gene (reference sequence). The CDR3 is made up of 12 amino acids. V lost 7 bases, J lost 7 bases, and 14 bases lay in between. The CDR3, as DNA: TGTGCCAGCACTCCGCGCCCGGGGGAGCAGTACTTC. Translating it yields CASTPRPGEQYF.

V and J are TRBV30 and TRBJ2-5; a possible D gene is TRBD2 (5 bases). Germline V gene lookup returns CDR1 GTSNPN and CDR2 SVGIG (reference sequence). V lost 0 bases, J lost 1 base, and 9 bases lay in between. The CDR3 runs to 14 residues. Written as DNA, the CDR3 is TGTGCCTGGAGTGTACGAGGGTCCCAAGAGACCCAGTACTTC. Amino acids: CAWSVRGSQETQYF.

This clone was counted only a few times. The chain combines TRBV28 with TRBJ1-2; 9 nucleotides match TRBD1. The trim removed 5 bases at V and 7 bases at J, leaving 11 bases unmatched. Germline V gene data show CDR1 as MDHEN and CDR2 as SYDVKM. This CDR3 is built from 15 residues. The CDR3 is CASSGALDRGAGYTF. The CDR3 DNA sequence: TGTGCCAGCAGTGGAGCTTTGGACAGGGGAGCTGGCTACACCTTC.

This clone was counted a single time. The chain uses TRBV30 and TRBJ2-6; D not certain. V shed 2 bases and J shed 1 base, with 6 bases lying between them. Germline V gene data show CDR1 as GTSNPN and CDR2 as SVGIG (reference sequence). The CDR3 length is 14 residues. This CDR3 reads CAWSFSSGANVLTF. The CDR3 DNA follows: TGTGCCTGGAGTTTCAGTTCTGGGGCCAACGTCCTGACTTTC.

V gene TRBV7-6 combines with J gene TRBJ2-5, with D possibly being TRBD2 (5 bases). Germline CDR1 reads SGHVS; CDR2 reads FNYEAQ. This CDR3 is 15 amino acids long. V was pared by 2 bases and J by 2 bases, with 12 bases between. The CDR3 DNA reads as TGTGCCAGCAGCTTATTCACTAGTTCGCAAGAGACCCAGTACTTC. This codes for CASSLFTSSQETQYF.

CDR3 bases: TGCGCCAGCAGCCAACCCGGGGACTGGTCGAACACCGGGGAGCTGTTTTTT. Translation gives CASSQPGDWSNTGELFF. V and J are TRBV4-1 and TRBJ2-2; perhaps TRBD2 as D (6 bases). CDR3 length equals 17 residues. Germline-derived CDR1 and CDR2 are MGHRA and YSYEKL. V shed 2 bases and J shed 0 bases, with 13 bases lying between them.

This rearrangement joins TRBV29-1 to TRBJ1-5, with a weak D call TRBD1 (6 bases). Germline V gene data show CDR1 as SQVTM and CDR2 as ANQGSEA. The CDR3 has 12 residues. Trimming stripped 7 bases from V and 7 bases from J, with 14 bases between. The CDR3: CSDNRVRQPQHF. The CDR3 DNA follows: TGCAGCGATAACAGGGTTCGGCAGCCCCAGCATTTT. Variable domain in full (rest from reference TRBV29-1 and TRBJ1-5): SAVISQKPSRDICQRGTSLTIQCQVDSQVTMMFWYRQQPGQSLTLIATANQGSEATYESGFVIDKFPISRPNLTFSTLTVSNMSPEDSSIYLCSDNRVRQPQHFGDGTRLSIL.

The genes are TRBV7-3 and TRBJ2-1, with 11 bases identical to TRBD2. Germline V gene lookup returns CDR1 SGHTA and CDR2 FQGTGA. With 5 bases clipped from V and 6 bases from J, the junction kept 18 bases outside the gene matches. The CDR3 is 19 amino acids. The CDR3 bases are TGTGCCAGCAGCCTTAAATCGGGACTAGCGGACTCCAGTCTCAATGAGCAGTTCTTC. Its protein product is CASSLKSGLADSSLNEQFF.

V usage is TRBV30 and J usage is TRBJ1-5, with 8 bases that match TRBD1. V lost 5 bases and J lost 3; bases outside the gene matches: 9. CDR1 and CDR2 (germline): GTSNPN, SVGIG (reference sequence). The CDR3 loop spans 15 amino acids. For the CDR3, the DNA is TGTGCCTGGTCGACAGGGGTGAATGACAATCAGCCCCAGCATTTT. Translated: CAWSTGVNDNQPQHF.

The J gene is TRBJ2-7, the V gene TRBV29-1; no firm D call. CDR1 and CDR2 from the germline V gene are SQVTM and ANQGSEA. This CDR3 comprises 13 residues. The V gene lost 5 bases and the J gene lost 2 bases, with 13 bases spanning the gap. CDR3 residues: CSVTEAAAYEQYF. In DNA, the CDR3 is TGCAGCGTTACCGAGGCAGCAGCCTACGAGCAGTACTTC.

The chain combines TRBV5-4 with TRBJ2-5; 7 bases line up with TRBD1. This CDR3 has 14 amino acids. Losses at the gene ends were 2 bases for V and 1 base for J; bases not matched to a gene: 2. Germline V CDR1 and CDR2: SGHNT, YYREEE (reference sequence). CDR3 protein: CASSFRGIQETQYF. CDR3 bases: TGTGCCAGCAGCTTCAGGGGGATCCAAGAGACCCAGTACTTC.

J is TRBJ1-6 and V is TRBV28, with TRBD1 identical over 7 bases. Germline loops: CDR1 MDHEN, CDR2 SYDVKM. V lost 6 bases, J lost 14 bases, and 16 bases stayed unmatched. The CDR3 length is 15 residues. In DNA, the CDR3 is TGTGCCAGCAGACCCCAGACAGGGACGGTTGGGGCCCTCCACTTT. Translating gives CASRPQTGTVGALHF.

The chain uses TRBV13 and TRBJ2-7; a weak D match, TRBD2 (5 bases). This CDR3 is built from 14 residues. CDR1 PRHDT and CDR2 FYEKMQ come from the germline V gene (reference sequence). With 5 bases removed from V and 0 bases from J, the gap between germline ends came to 11 bases. CDR3 nucleotides: TGTGCCAGCAGCCCTCGGGATTTCTCCTACGAGCAGTACTTC. Amino acids: CASSPRDFSYEQYF.

V is TRBV15 and J is TRBJ1-1; D unclear. Germline CDR1 and CDR2: LNHNV and YYDKDF (reference sequence). V lost 3 bases and J 1 base, leaving 9 bases between the germline ends. The CDR3 contains 14 residues. Written as DNA, the CDR3 is TGTGCCACCAGCAGTATTACACCGAACACTGAAGCTTTCTTT. This sequence encodes CATSSITPNTEAFF.

The J gene is TRBJ2-7, the V gene TRBV7-9; 10 bases are a match to TRBD2. The CDR3 sequence is 14 residues long. CDR1 is SEHNR and CDR2 is FQNEAQ in the germline V gene (reference sequence). The V and J ends lost 9 bases and 3 bases, in that order; junction bases with no gene match: 8. CDR3 sequence (DNA): TGTGCCAGTAATCTAGCGGGAGTCGACTACGAGCAGTACTTC. Its protein is CASNLAGVDYEQYF.

The chain uses TRBV29-1 and TRBJ1-5, with D tentatively TRBD1 (6 bases). The CDR3 covers 14 residues. The ends were cut back, 6 bases at V and 0 bases at J, with 12 bases in the middle. Per germline, CDR1 SQVTM and CDR2 ANQGSEA. The CDR3 DNA sequence: TGCAGCGTATCCACAGGGTATAGCAATCAGCCCCAGCATTTT. The encoded protein is CSVSTGYSNQPQHF.

In regard to this clone: One junction end disagrees with the germline gene, perhaps due to a read error. This chain links TRBV5-1 with TRBJ2-6, with D maybe TRBD1 (5 bases). This CDR3 is built from 14 residues. Germline loops: CDR1 SGHRS, CDR2 YFSETQ. CDR3 protein: CASSGGAGANGLTF. The CDR3 region has the DNA TGCGCCAGCAGTGGTGGGGCTGGGGCCAACGGCCTGACTTTC.

V and J are TRBV5-6 and TRBJ2-7; 7 bases are shared with TRBD1. Trimming removed 0 bases from V and 2 bases from J; junction bases left unmatched: 11. The V gene's germline CDR1 is SGHDT and CDR2 YYEEEE. This CDR3 has 17 amino acids. CDR3 region: CASSLVSTGTVPYEQYF. DNA of the CDR3: TGTGCCAGCAGCTTGGTGTCCACAGGGACAGTCCCCTACGAGCAGTACTTC.

J is TRBJ1-2 and V is TRBV5-6; 7 bases map to TRBD1. This CDR3 region has 14 residues. Germline V gene data show CDR1 as SGHDT and CDR2 as YYEEEE. V lost 3 bases to trimming and J lost 6 bases; unmatched junction nucleotides: 8. The chain's CDR3 is CASSSGTEHHGYTF. The CDR3 region has the DNA TGTGCCAGCAGCTCCGGGACAGAGCATCATGGCTACACCTTC.

Here the CDR3 reads CASSKRGGEGNEQFF. CDR3 DNA: TGTGCCAGCAGTAAGCGCGGGGGAGAGGGTAATGAGCAGTTCTTC. The chain recombines TRBV7-9 with TRBJ2-1; 7 positions agree with TRBD2. This CDR3 is built from 15 residues. Per the germline V gene, CDR1 is SEHNR and CDR2 is FQNEAQ (reference sequence). Unmatched junction bases numbered 12, after V lost 6 bases and J lost 7 bases.

This clone was observed a handful of times. V and J are TRBV5-1 and TRBJ1-3; 12 bases align to TRBD1. The CDR3 consists of 18 residues. Germline lookup yields CDR1 SGHRS and CDR2 YFSETQ. The ends lost 0 bases at V and 0 bases at J; junction bases unmatched: 4. The CDR3 sequence: CASSLVGQGASSGNTIYF. The CDR3 DNA reads as TGCGCCAGCAGCTTGGTGGGACAGGGGGCGAGCTCTGGAAACACCATATATTTT.

The gene calls are TRBV19 and TRBJ1-1, with TRBD1 matching 7 bases. The CDR3 totals 11 residues. CDR1 LNHDA and CDR2 SQIVND come from the germline V gene (reference sequence). V lost 4 bases and J lost 11; bases outside the gene matches: 4. For the CDR3, the DNA is TGTGCCAGTAGTACGACAGGGCACGCTTTCTTT. It is translated as CASSTTGHAFF.

This clone was detected a few times. The chain couples TRBV15 to TRBJ2-7, with TRBD1 matching over 7 bases. The J segment lost 2 bases and the V segment lost 1 base, leaving 5 bases of the junction unmatched. The CDR3 length is 15 residues. CDR1 and CDR2 from the germline V gene are LNHNV and YYDKDF (reference sequence). CDR3 bases: TGTGCCACCAGCAGAGGAGGGACAGTTGCCTACGAGCAGTACTTC. Protein sequence: CATSRGGTVAYEQYF.